This T cell receptor beta chain was recorded in a study of OX40 agonist ivuxolimab in advanced cancers. Profiled with immunoSEQ multiplex PCR; TCRdb holds only in-frame clones, not every one. The data contain 45,000 to 60,000 clones, about 90% of them singletons. Findings of the study overall: The study observed clonal expansion of CD4+ and CD8+ blood T cells by week 6 at 0.1 to 3.0 mg/kg. Some of the nonresponding patients also showed low levels of normalized T-cell clonal expansion.

The CDR3 is 12 amino acids. Per germline, CDR1 MGHRA and CDR2 YSYEKL. V shed 0 bases and J shed 5 bases, with 4 bases lying between them. Comment on this clone: Its cognate antigen is unknown.

This clonotype was obtained from an adult with an advanced solid tumor such as melanoma, head and neck, liver or kidney cancer. Material: CD4+ or CD8+ T cells sorted from blood, obtained in a trial of the OX40 agonist ivuxolimab. The V gene is TRBV4-1, the J gene TRBJ2-5, with D hard to call. The CDR3 region is CASSQDMETQYF. As DNA, the CDR3 is TGCGCCAGCAGCCAAGATATGGAGACCCAGTACTTC.